The 22 T cell receptor beta chains listed next were all sequenced from one sample in a study of technical replicates of blood from a handful of donors listed by TCRdb under 2017. Library construction relied on the immunoSEQ multiplex PCR assay. The source is immuneACCESS, and TCRdb retained only in-frame sequences with V and J called. Part of the clones is not carried over; for the studies checked, unresolved V genes explain less than half of this, and the remainder is unexplained. This sample gives about 50,000 clones in total; more than 85% of them show up just once. The ten largest clonotypes hold 3% to 4% of the sample. The material sequenced was PBMCs. These receptors all stem from a human donor in good health. Some clones in this sample may be carry-over from other donors' samples.

The V gene is TRBV4-2, the J gene TRBJ1-2; no definite D call. CDR1 and CDR2 from the germline V gene are LGHNA and YNFKEQ. This CDR3 contains 15 residues. V lost 0 bases to trimming and J lost 4 bases, with 12 bases between them. The CDR3 DNA sequence: TGTGCCAGCAGCCAAGAGGAGGGCTCGGGCTATGGCTACACCTTC. Residues: CASSQEEGSGYGYTF.

The CDR3 DNA sequence: TGTGCCAGCAGCCCGACGGACTCACTAAACTATGGCTACACCTTC. It is translated as CASSPTDSLNYGYTF. V and J are TRBV9 and TRBJ1-2, with no clear D. This CDR3 spans 15 amino acids. The germline CDR1 and CDR2 sequences are SGDLS and YYNGEE. V gave up 4 bases and J gave up 2 bases, with 15 bases separating them.

The J gene is TRBJ1-1, the V gene TRBV4-3; 7 nucleotides align to TRBD1. The CDR3 consists of 15 residues. After removal of 0 bases from V and 5 bases from J, the junction contained 6 bases not matched to a gene. CDR1 is LGHNA and CDR2 is YSLEER in the germline V gene. The CDR3 coding sequence is TGCGCCAGCAGCCAAGATAGGGGGCTGGGGACTGAAGCTTTCTTT. This encodes CASSQDRGLGTEAFF.

The V and J genes are TRBV29-1 and TRBJ1-1; maybe TRBD1 (6 bases). V lost 3 bases and J 5 bases, leaving 19 bases between the germline ends. The CDR3 is made up of 15 amino acids. Germline-derived CDR1 and CDR2 are SQVTM and ANQGSEA. The CDR3 reads CSVDMGAQTRTEAFF. The CDR3 nucleotides are TGCAGCGTTGACATGGGGGCCCAAACGCGGACTGAAGCTTTCTTT.

The rearrangement uses TRBV12-5 and TRBJ2-7; D not resolved. The V and J ends lost 6 bases and 4 bases respectively, with 19 bases between them. CDR1 is LGHNT and CDR2 is FRNRAP in the germline V gene. The CDR3 loop spans 15 amino acids. The CDR3 spells CASGPNHDIRYEQYF. In DNA, the CDR3 is TGTGCTAGTGGCCCTAATCACGACATTCGATACGAGCAGTACTTC.

The V gene is TRBV2, the J gene TRBJ1-1, with D possibly being TRBD1 (5 bases). The CDR3 is 15 amino acids. Germline values: CDR1 SNHLY, CDR2 FYNNEI. The V and J ends lost 1 base and 4 bases respectively, with 13 bases between them. Written as DNA, the CDR3 is TGTGCCAGCAGTGAAGGGTGGGGGGGTGGCACTGAAGCTTTCTTT. This sequence encodes CASSEGWGGGTEAFF.

This sequence joins TRBV7-2 and TRBJ1-1; D uncertain. The ends were cut back, 5 bases at V and 3 bases at J, with 4 bases in the middle. CDR3 length equals 11 residues. CDR1 and CDR2 (germline): SGHTA, FQGNSA. As DNA, the CDR3 is TGTGCCAGCAGCCTTCACACTGAAGCTTTCTTT. Protein sequence: CASSLHTEAFF. The full variable domain, completed using reference TRBV7-2 and TRBJ1-1, is GAGVSQSPSNKVTEKGKDVELRCDPISGHTALYWYRQSLGQGLEFLIYFQGNSAPDKSGLPSDRFSAERTGGSVSTLTIQRTQQEDSAVYLCASSLHTEAFFGQGTRLTVV.

V usage is TRBV5-6 and J usage is TRBJ2-7; 7 nucleotides line up with TRBD1. Trimming removed 4 bases from V and 4 bases from J; junction bases left unmatched: 14. Looked up from germline, CDR1 is SGHDT and CDR2 is YYEEEE. The CDR3 spans 16 residues. CDR3 sequence: CASSGNPGQSPYEQYF. Here the CDR3 DNA reads TGTGCCAGCAGCGGCAATCCGGGACAGAGCCCTTACGAGCAGTACTTC.

This chain connects TRBV6-5 to TRBJ1-5; TRBD1 is a possible D gene (5 bases). Germline CDR1 MNHEY, CDR2 SVGAGI. V dropped 4 bases and J dropped 11 bases, with 12 bases sitting between them. The CDR3 has 12 residues. CDR3 region: CASSFPREAQHF. The CDR3 coding sequence is TGTGCCAGCAGTTTCCCCAGGGAGGCCCAGCATTTT.

The V and J genes are TRBV5-6 and TRBJ2-2, with 11 bases aligning to TRBD2. V trimming: 3 bases; J trimming: 4 bases; junction bases outside the gene matches: 2. Germline CDR1 reads SGHDT; CDR2 reads YYEEEE. The CDR3 loop spans 15 amino acids. The DNA of the CDR3 is TGTGCCAGCAGCTATAGCGGGAGGGGCACCGGGGAGCTGTTTTTT. Its protein product is CASSYSGRGTGELFF.

This chain joins TRBV30 and TRBJ2-1, with 10 bases matching TRBD2. V dropped 6 bases and J dropped 4; count of bases not matched to a gene: 12. CDR1 and CDR2 (germline): GTSNPN, SVGIG (reference sequence). The CDR3 loop spans 16 amino acids. The CDR3 reads CACSKDALAGYNEQFF. CDR3 bases: TGTGCCTGTTCCAAGGATGCACTAGCGGGGTACAATGAGCAGTTCTTC.

This clone was seen just once. The chain links TRBV5-1 to TRBJ1-1; TRBD1 aligns across 7 bases. Per germline, CDR1 SGHRS and CDR2 YFSETQ. V lost 0 bases, J lost 0 bases, and 5 bases stayed unmatched. The CDR3 runs to 16 residues. CDR3 bases: TGCGCCAGCAGCTTGGGACAGGGAAGCTTGAACACTGAAGCTTTCTTT. It translates to CASSLGQGSLNTEAFF.

This clone was observed a handful of times. The chain couples TRBV7-2 to TRBJ2-4; 9 bases are shared with TRBD2. This CDR3 spans 16 amino acids. Per the germline V gene, CDR1 is SGHTA and CDR2 is FQGNSA. After removal of 5 bases from V and 5 bases from J, the junction contained 10 bases not matched to a gene. The CDR3: CASSRGPSGTENIQYF. The CDR3 coding sequence is TGTGCCAGCAGCCGAGGACCTAGCGGGACAGAAAACATTCAGTACTTC.

This chain connects TRBV19 to TRBJ1-2; D is unclear. V was clipped by 11 bases and J by 6 bases, with 19 bases between them. Looked up from germline, CDR1 is LNHDA and CDR2 is SQIVND (reference sequence). This CDR3 is built from 13 residues. The CDR3 DNA follows: TGTGCCGCAAAAGTGACGGGAAGTAATGGCTACACCTTC. Amino acid sequence: CAAKVTGSNGYTF.

This chain links TRBV30 with TRBJ1-2; 8 nucleotides line up with TRBD1. The CDR3 totals 12 residues. Trimming removed 3 bases from V and 7 bases from J; junction bases left unmatched: 4. Germline V gene data show CDR1 as GTSNPN and CDR2 as SVGIG (reference sequence). This CDR3 reads CAWSPDRGGYTF. CDR3 nucleotide sequence: TGTGCCTGGAGCCCCGACAGGGGTGGCTACACCTTC. Supplemented by reference TRBV30 and TRBJ1-2, the full variable domain reads SQTIHQWPATLVQPVGSPLSLECTVEGTSNPNLYWYRQAAGRGLQLLFYSVGIGQISSEVPQNLSASRPQDRQFILSSKKLLLSDSGFYLCAWSPDRGGYTFGSGTRLTVV.

The genes are TRBV5-4 and TRBJ1-6; D not resolved. The germline gives CDR1 SGHNT, CDR2 YYREEE (reference sequence). Trimming shortened V by 4 bases and J by 2 bases, and 10 bases separated the two germline ends. This CDR3 comprises 15 residues. CDR3 region: CASSRGVTYNSPLHF. The CDR3 DNA is TGTGCCAGCAGCCGGGGAGTTACCTATAATTCACCCCTCCACTTT.

This clone appeared a few times. This chain links TRBV4-2 with TRBJ1-2, with TRBD1 as a possible D gene (6 bases). Trimming stripped 0 bases from V and 7 bases from J, with 9 bases between. This CDR3 contains 13 residues. CDR1 is LGHNA, CDR2 YNFKEQ, per germline. In DNA, the CDR3 is TGTGCCAGCAGCCAAGACGGACAGACTGGCTACACCTTC. Protein product: CASSQDGQTGYTF.

This chain joins TRBV6-6 and TRBJ1-1; tentative D call: TRBD1 (5 bases). The CDR3 runs 15 residues. Per the germline V gene, CDR1 is MNHNY and CDR2 is SVGAGI (reference sequence). The V end was cut by 2 bases, the J end by 9 bases, with 19 bases between. CDR3 DNA sequence: TGTGCCAGCAGTTACACAGGCAGGGAAAGAAGTCAAGCTTTCTTT. It yields the protein CASSYTGRERSQAFF.

The chain is built from TRBV7-9 and TRBJ1-5; D is ambiguous. V shed 2 bases and J shed 7 bases, with 12 bases lying between them. CDR1 SEHNR and CDR2 FQNEAQ come from the germline V gene (reference sequence). This CDR3 has 14 amino acids. CDR3 DNA sequence: TGTGCCAGCAGCTTATGGGATTCGGGGCAGCCCCAGCATTTT. Translation gives CASSLWDSGQPQHF.

The chain uses TRBV14 and TRBJ2-7; 13 bases agree with TRBD2. The CDR3 totals 16 residues. Germline V gene sequence: CDR1 SGHDN, CDR2 FVKESK. Losses at the gene ends were 4 bases for V and 7 bases for J; bases not matched to a gene: 10. CDR3 DNA sequence: TGTGCCAGCAGCCGAGGACTAGCGGGGGAGCGGGGGGAGCAGTACTTC. It is translated as CASSRGLAGERGEQYF.

This clone was found once. CDR3 amino acids: CASSPRTSGGYEQYF. The DNA for the CDR3 is TGTGCCAGCAGCCCACGGACTAGCGGAGGGTACGAGCAGTACTTC. J is TRBJ2-7 and V is TRBV11-1; the match to TRBD2 covers 10 bases. With 5 bases clipped from V and 4 bases from J, the junction kept 8 bases outside the gene matches. Looked up from germline, CDR1 is SGHAT and CDR2 is FQDESV (reference sequence). This CDR3 is 15 amino acids long. The full variable domain, in which reference TRBV11-1 and TRBJ2-7 provide the parts outside the CDR3, is EAEVAQSPRYKITEKSQAVAFWCDPISGHATLYWYRQILGQGPELLVQFQDESVVDDSQLPKDRFSAERLKGVDSTLKIQPAELGDSAMYLCASSPRTSGGYEQYFGPGTRLTVT.

This clone was counted once. The CDR3 nucleotides read TGTGCCAGCAGCGCCTTAGGGGACAGGGGATCCTACGAGCAGTACTTC. This translates into CASSALGDRGSYEQYF. The chain uses TRBV9 and TRBJ2-7; the match to TRBD1 covers 10 bases. Germline loops: CDR1 SGDLS, CDR2 YYNGEE. The CDR3 runs to 16 residues. V lost 3 bases, J lost 1 base, and 7 bases stayed unmatched.